This T cell receptor beta chain originates from a study of beta chain features in type 1 diabetes (dated by TCRdb to the late 2010s). About the investigation overall: Mean age, gender distribution, total cell number and subset yield were not different between patients and healthy donors. A total of roughly 100 million sorted cells were examined across all samples, and a strong correlation was observed between cell number per subset and RNA yield. The study compared the TCRB repertoires of sorted circulating CD4+ T cell subsets in recently diagnosed type 1 diabetes patients with those in matched healthy donors. Whereas all 28 donors provided naive and central memory subsets, regulatory and stem cell-like memory subsets were isolated from just 8 patients and roughly 8 healthy donors. Results and caveats for the whole study, not just this receptor: HLA sub-analyses involved small numbers of individuals, so any influence of HLA type on TCRB rearrangement remained unresolved. A moderate but significant shortening of TCRB CDR3 length was observed in type 1 diabetes patients in all four CD4+ subsets. Because cDNA was sequenced instead of genomic DNA, highly expressing activated cells could be over-represented, though the groups showed no difference in activation or CD3 levels. PCR might favor shorter templates, but patient and control samples were amplified and corrected together, so any skew would affect both groups equally. Naive, central memory and regulatory TCRB repertoires appeared to be more alike among patients than among healthy donors. Patients with type 1 diabetes made fewer insertions and deleted more nucleotides at VDJ recombination sites, implying thymic rearrangement abnormalities.

The High Capacity cDNA Reverse Transcription Kit was used to reverse transcribe all of the isolated RNA, meaning that expressed TCRB transcripts were what got sequenced. Deep immunoSEQ sequencing was performed on naive, central memory and regulatory T cell samples, with an average of about 3.57 million total reads per sample. Sorted cells were lysed in RLT buffer and RNA was extracted with DNase-treated RNeasy Micro or Mini kits, depending on cell number. Each cell subset was processed on its own to prevent cross-contamination, while patient and healthy donor samples were processed together. The immunoSEQ multiplex PCR was used to amplify TCRB sequences from cDNA, yielding 87-bp fragments that span the CDR3 region. Amplicons were sequenced on the Illumina HiSeq platform. The paper's processing steps were these. PCR bias was corrected computationally using synthetic template baselines, and reads within Hamming distance 2 were collapsed, with unmergeable singletons discarded. Reads were aligned against IMGT so that V, D and J genes, CDR3 length and insertions or deletions at six rearrangement sites could be assigned. Clonotype counts were normalized to sorted cell number within each subset before computing true diversity and Gini coefficients with the tcR R package. Repertoire sharing was quantified using the overlap coefficient calculated on TCRB nucleotide sequences. Out-of-frame TCRB sequences from naive cells were analyzed as a proxy for the pre-selection repertoire. TCRdb obtained this table from immuneACCESS and retained in-frame rearrangements with V and J assigned. These tables miss some clones; where compared with another copy, unresolved V genes account for less than half of the shortfall, and the remainder is unexplained. That table gives V, J and clone size, and the DNA gave D and trimming. This sample comprises over 500,000 clones, around a sixth of them detected only once. About 0.097% of the sample goes to the ten largest clones.

This clone showed up just a few times. Its cognate antigen has yet to be identified. The sample holds no much larger clone one base away, and base qualities are not on file. From cysteine to phenylalanine, the CDR3 is 11 amino acids long. Just the 33-base CDR3 DNA is kept, in frame starting at base 1. CDR1 and CDR2 were assigned from the germline V gene (reference sequence) as MNHEY and SMNVEV. Relative to germline, V is 0 bases shorter and J is 7 bases shorter, with 0 bases between their ends. Each donor gave one peripheral blood draw, averaging roughly 120 mL, which was collected into heparinised tubes. Using a panel that included CD45RO, CCR7, CD25, CD127, CD95 and CD27, naive, central memory, regulatory and stem cell-like memory CD4+ T cells were sorted on a BD FACSAria II. Purity was above 95% for every sorted population. PBMCs were isolated right away by Lymphoprep density gradient centrifugation and were stained directly, without culture. Samples were stained and sorted in pairs, with one healthy donor and one patient per experiment, so that batch effects were minimized.

The chain is assembled from TRBV27 and TRBJ2-2; the D gene is not confidently resolved. The clonotype was recovered from a man in his late teens or twenties in good health. Sequenced sample: naive CD4+ T cells from blood. The cell subset or site tag for this specimen amounts to: true naive CD4+ T cells. The CDR3 here reads CASSLSGELFF. Read as DNA, the sequence is TGTGCCAGCAGTTTATCCGGGGAGCTGTTTTTT.